The 9 T cell receptor beta chains given below trace back to one sample, sequenced in a study of blood T cell repertoires in COVID-19. Repertoires were generated with immunoSEQ multiplex PCR, while TCRdb's copy carries only in-frame clones and drops some. The sample consists of 410,000 or so clones, roughly 85% of them appearing once. The sequenced material came from peripheral blood. The receptors were gathered from a woman aged 25-40 years with active or convalescent COVID-19.

The genes are TRBV9 and TRBJ2-2; 8 nucleotides line up with TRBD2. Per the germline V gene, CDR1 is SGDLS and CDR2 is YYNGEE. This CDR3 contains 15 residues. Trimming cost V 4 bases and J 6 bases; bases outside gene matches: 8. The CDR3 reads CASSYGGGRAGELFF. CDR3 DNA: TGTGCCAGCAGCTATGGCGGGGGGAGGGCCGGGGAGCTGTTTTTT.

The J gene is TRBJ2-2, the V gene TRBV3-1 (or the pseudogene TRBV3-2); D is undetermined. Trimming cost V 3 bases and J 2 bases, with 10 bases left between them. In germline, CDR1 is LGHDT, CDR2 YNNKEL (reference sequence). The length of the CDR3 is 15 residues. CDR3 in amino acids: CASSQRLFNTGELFF. In nucleotides, the CDR3 is TGTGCCAGCAGCCAGAGACTCTTCAACACCGGGGAGCTGTTTTTT.

The chain links TRBV10-3 to TRBJ1-2; the D is unclear. Looked up from germline, CDR1 is ENHRY and CDR2 is SYGVKD. Deletions cut 3 bases from V and 2 bases from J, with 10 bases between. The CDR3 loop spans 14 amino acids. Here the CDR3 DNA reads TGTGCCATCAGTGATATAAACAACAACTATGGCTACACCTTC. The encoded protein is CAISDINNNYGYTF.

The chain carries TRBV29-1 and TRBJ1-1; 7 nucleotides match TRBD1. The ends lost 4 bases at V and 6 bases at J; junction bases unmatched: 8. Germline V lookup: CDR1 SQVTM, CDR2 ANQGSEA. This CDR3 region has 13 residues. CDR3 nucleotide sequence: TGCAGCGTTGTGGCGACAGGGTCTTCTGAAGCTTTCTTT. Translated, it gives CSVVATGSSEAFF.

The chain couples TRBV18 to TRBJ1-1, with no clear D. The germline V gene has CDR1 KGHSH and CDR2 LQKENI. This CDR3 is built from 19 residues. V was shortened by 1 base and J by 0 bases, with 21 bases between the two germline ends. CDR3 region: CASSPLSLVEGIMNTEAFF. CDR3 in DNA: TGTGCCAGCTCACCACTGAGTTTGGTGGAGGGAATCATGAACACTGAAGCTTTCTTT.

The CDR3 is CASSSGDRVRGDEQFF. The DNA for the CDR3 is TGTGCCAGCAGCTCCGGGGACAGAGTAAGAGGAGATGAGCAGTTCTTC. The chain links TRBV7-9 to TRBJ2-1; 7 positions agree with TRBD1. Germline V CDR1 and CDR2: SEHNR, FQNEAQ (reference sequence). Losses at the gene ends were 4 bases for V and 8 bases for J; bases not matched to a gene: 14. The CDR3 spans 16 residues.

The V gene is TRBV3-1 (or the pseudogene TRBV3-2), the J gene TRBJ1-5; D not resolved. This CDR3 contains 13 residues. Trimming pared 0 bases from V and 5 bases from J, leaving 5 bases between. The germline V gene has CDR1 LGHDT and CDR2 YNNKEL (reference sequence). The DNA of the CDR3 is TGTGCCAGCAGCCAAGAACTGGATCAGCCCCAGCATTTT. This encodes CASSQELDQPQHF.

The chain uses TRBV6-1 and TRBJ2-1; 11 positions agree with TRBD2. The CDR3 is 16 amino acids. V shed 3 bases, J shed 2 bases, and the junction held 3 bases outside the gene matches. CDR1 and CDR2 from the germline V gene are MNHNS and SASEGT. CDR3 amino acids: CASSDYSGRAYNEQFF. The CDR3, as DNA: TGTGCCAGCAGTGATTATAGCGGGAGGGCCTACAATGAGCAGTTCTTC.

This sequence joins TRBV10-2 and TRBJ2-1; D might be TRBD2 (6 bases). The germline gives CDR1 WSHSY, CDR2 SAAADI. CDR3 length equals 16 residues. V lost 5 bases, J lost 4 bases, and 18 bases lay in between. The chain's CDR3 is CASSWGGDFSYNEQFF. CDR3 DNA: TGCGCCAGCAGTTGGGGAGGCGATTTTTCTTACAATGAGCAGTTCTTC.